This T cell receptor beta chain was captured by sequencing in a study of Ad26.COV2.S vaccination and SARS-CoV-2 variants (dated by TCRdb to the early 2020s). Describing the broader study: Vaccine-arm donors were drawn from COV1001, a multicentre, randomized, double-blind, placebo-controlled phase I-IIa trial of Ad26.COV2.S in healthy adults. Throughout the experiments and outcome assessment, investigators stayed blinded to trial group allocation. The TCR-sequenced set comprised approximately 32 samples: 19 Ad26.COV2.S vaccine recipients, 5 placebo recipients and 8 SARS-CoV-2 convalescent individuals. Ad26.COV2.S was given intramuscularly at 5x10^10 or 1x10^11 viral particles, as a single shot or as two shots 56 days apart. The specificity and breadth of SARS-CoV-2-reactive T cell receptors after Ad26.COV2.S vaccination were assessed by TCRbeta repertoire sequencing. Trial participants were randomized into five groups of five: low-dose or high-dose Ad26.COV2.S given once or twice, or placebo on both occasions. General findings and caveats noted by the study authors: After vaccination, spike-specific CD8+ and CD4+ T cell responses were reported to show substantial breadth. The authors noted that total T cell responses may have been underestimated by the TCR breadth and depth analyses. Spike-specific TCR breadth was higher in Ad26.COV2.S recipients than in placebo recipients (P = 0.0014). Vaccine and placebo recipients had comparable non-spike TCR breadth, which fits with the vaccine containing only spike. The study was not powered for comparison of responses between vaccine doses or regimens.

Looking up the germline V gene yields CDR1 SGHDT and CDR2 YYEEEE. V trim: 5 bases; J trim: 3 bases; unmatched bases: 17. Including the terminal cysteine and phenylalanine, the CDR3 comprises 18 residues. The DNA shown is the 54-base CDR3, in frame from base 1. The sample's treatment or condition label, in plain terms: over 15 received Ad26.COV2.S at low or high dose, single or two shots; roughly five received placebo; per-sample allocation not given. Repertoires of vaccine and placebo recipients were sequenced from samples collected on day 63 after the first injection. Between 29 July and 7 August 2020, Cohort 1b enrolled about 27 adults aged 18-55 years at one site in Boston, USA. Ad26.COV2.S was a replication-incompetent adenovirus type 26 vector expressing a prefusion-stabilized SARS-CoV-2 spike protein from the original Wuhan strain. The immunoSEQ Assay was used to sequence TCRbeta CDR3 regions. After extraction, genomic DNA underwent amplification by bias-controlled multiplex PCR, followed by high-throughput sequencing. The published analysis was carried out like this. To quantify the absolute abundance of every unique TCRbeta CDR3 region, sequences were collapsed and filtered. Usable DNA was measured by amplifying reference genes present in all nucleated cells, and TCRbeta template counts were normalized to that usable DNA to estimate T cell fraction. Repertoire TCRs were annotated as SARS-CoV-2-specific when V gene, CDR3 amino acid sequence and J gene were exactly matched to a known reactive TCR set. The reference SARS-CoV-2 TCR set was derived from MIRA and filtered for enrichment in COVID-19-positive ImmuneCODE repertoires, a step that removed public or cross-reactive TCRs. Drawing on the MIRA antigens, annotated TCRs were analysed further at the level of specific ORF or position within ORF. Depth was the summed frequency of annotated unique rearrangements, while breadth was defined as annotated unique rearrangements over total unique productive rearrangements. Group comparisons of TCR breadth used two-sided Wilcoxon rank-sum tests. Entries here come from immuneACCESS through TCRdb and include only in-frame sequences with V and J called. Some clones fail to appear in such tables; in the studies checked, an unresolved V gene covers under half of the shortfall, and the cause of the remainder is unknown. Clone size and V and J calls were adopted from that table, with D and trimming inferred from the DNA. In all, the sample holds about 480,000 clones, and about 83% of those were seen once. The leading ten clones occupy more than 10% of the sample.

About this clone itself: Its antigen is currently not known. Per-nucleotide qualities are absent, and no much larger clonotype sits a single base away.

The receptor comes from a person between 18 and 65 years old who received the Ad26.COV2.S COVID-19 vaccine or a placebo. The sequences come from peripheral blood, collected in a trial of Ad26.COV2.S vaccine versus placebo. This chain is built from TRBV5-6 and TRBJ2-5; TRBD2 lines up with 9 middle nucleotides. The CDR3 reads CASREGGREGRSEETQYF. The DNA is as follows: TGTGCCAGCAGAGAAGGCGGGAGGGAAGGAAGATCCGAAGAGACCCAGTACTTC.